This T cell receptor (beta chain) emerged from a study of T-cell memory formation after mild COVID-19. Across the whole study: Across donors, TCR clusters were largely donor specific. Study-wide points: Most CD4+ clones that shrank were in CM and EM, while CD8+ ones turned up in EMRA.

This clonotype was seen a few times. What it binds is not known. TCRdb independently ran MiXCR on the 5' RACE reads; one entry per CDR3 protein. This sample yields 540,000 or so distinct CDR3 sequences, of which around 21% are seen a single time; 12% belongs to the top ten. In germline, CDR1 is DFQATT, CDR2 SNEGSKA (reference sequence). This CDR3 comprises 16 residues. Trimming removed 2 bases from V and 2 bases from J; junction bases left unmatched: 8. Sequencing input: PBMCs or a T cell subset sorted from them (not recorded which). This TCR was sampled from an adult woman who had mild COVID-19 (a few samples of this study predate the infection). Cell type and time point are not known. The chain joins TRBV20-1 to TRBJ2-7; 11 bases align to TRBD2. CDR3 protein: CSARPPGLAVTYEQYF. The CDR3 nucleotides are TGCAGTGCTAGACCGCCGGGACTAGCGGTAACCTACGAGCAGTACTTC.